A single sample gave rise to the 23 T cell receptor beta chains below, sequenced in a study of blood T cell repertoires in COVID-19. Assay: immunoSEQ multiplex PCR; the TCRdb copy retains only in-frame clones and omits some. The sample consists of tens of thousands of clones, around two thirds of them appearing once. The sequencing input was peripheral blood. The receptors were gathered from a man in his 70s with COVID-19, enrolled during active disease.

This rearrangement joins TRBV14 to TRBJ2-5; 7 bases are a match to TRBD2. This CDR3 has 15 residues. Trimming removed 1 base from V and 2 bases from J; junction bases left unmatched: 4. Germline V lookup: CDR1 SGHDN, CDR2 FVKESK. The CDR3 sequence is CASSQVWGGQETQYF. The CDR3 DNA is TGTGCCAGCAGCCAAGTCTGGGGGGGGCAAGAGACCCAGTACTTC.

This clone has just one count. The rearrangement links TRBV11-2 to TRBJ2-1, with a tentative D call TRBD1 (6 bases). The CDR3 is 14 residues long. Between the trimmed V and J ends, which lost 1 base and 14 bases, there was a span of 18 bases. In germline, CDR1 is SGHAT, CDR2 FQNNGV. CDR3 protein: CASSLGNTGQVKFF. The CDR3 DNA follows: TGTGCCAGCAGCTTAGGGAACACAGGGCAAGTCAAGTTCTTC.

The V gene is TRBV5-5, the J gene TRBJ2-2, with 8 positions matching TRBD1. CDR3 length: 14 residues. CDR1 is SGHKS and CDR2 is YYEKEE in the germline V gene (reference sequence). The trim removed 4 bases at V and 5 bases at J, leaving 4 bases unmatched. CDR3 sequence reads: CASSPGQATGELFF. CDR3 bases: TGTGCCAGCAGCCCGGGACAGGCGACCGGGGAGCTGTTTTTT.

The chain couples TRBV29-1 to TRBJ2-2; D is unclear. CDR3 length: 12 amino acids. CDR1 is SQVTM and CDR2 is ANQGSEA in the germline V gene. With 4 bases removed from V and 4 bases from J, the gap between germline ends came to 7 bases. CDR3 coding DNA: TGCAGCGTTGTTGAGCTCACCGGGGAGCTGTTTTTT. Residues: CSVVELTGELFF.

The chain recombines TRBV5-4 with TRBJ2-5, with 10 bases identical to TRBD1. Germline-derived CDR1 and CDR2 are SGHNT and YYREEE (reference sequence). Trimming at V came to 2 bases and at J to 5 bases, leaving 6 bases not matched to a gene. The CDR3 extends over 15 amino acids. CDR3 loop: CASSFPGQGTETQYF. DNA for the CDR3: TGTGCCAGCAGCTTTCCGGGACAGGGGACCGAGACCCAGTACTTC.

The rearrangement joins TRBV4-3 to TRBJ1-1; the D is unclear. Looked up from germline, CDR1 is LGHNA and CDR2 is YSLEER. V was cut by 3 bases and J by 4 bases, with 21 bases left in between. The CDR3 length is 17 residues. The CDR3 region is CASSHLVRGSVGTEAFF. The CDR3 DNA sequence: TGCGCCAGCAGCCACCTAGTGAGAGGGTCCGTAGGCACTGAAGCTTTCTTT.

J is TRBJ1-3 and V is TRBV9; D might be TRBD1 (5 bases). This CDR3 comprises 16 residues. With 0 bases removed from V and 0 bases from J, the gap between germline ends came to 10 bases. The germline CDR1 and CDR2 sequences are SGDLS and YYNGEE. The CDR3 DNA follows: TGTGCCAGCAGCGTAGGCCCTCAGGGCTCTGGAAACACCATATATTTT. This translates into CASSVGPQGSGNTIYF.

This clone has a count of ten or more. The chain employs TRBV7-2 and TRBJ2-7; 11 nucleotides match TRBD2. V was pared by 4 bases and J by 6 bases, with 5 bases of the junction left unmatched. This CDR3 has 14 residues. Per the germline V gene, CDR1 is SGHTA and CDR2 is FQGNSA. The CDR3 region is CASSSGLAAGEQYF. In nucleotides, the CDR3 is TGTGCCAGCAGCTCGGGACTAGCGGCGGGCGAGCAGTACTTC.

The V gene is TRBV6-2 or TRBV6-3, the J gene TRBJ2-2; perhaps TRBD1 as D (5 bases). V was clipped by 6 bases and J by 5 bases, with 19 bases between them. Germline CDR1 and CDR2: MNHEY and SVGEGT. The CDR3 runs to 16 residues. CDR3 region: CASSPWPGLDTGELFF. The CDR3 DNA reads as TGTGCCAGCAGCCCCTGGCCAGGGCTCGATACCGGGGAGCTGTTTTTT.

The chain recombines TRBV30 with TRBJ1-3; D is unresolved. Trimming pared 1 base from V and 0 bases from J, leaving 10 bases between. CDR1 is GTSNPN, CDR2 SVGIG, per germline (reference sequence). This CDR3 region has 15 residues. Written as DNA, the CDR3 is TGTGCCTGGAGTGCCTTCCAGTACTCTGGAAACACCATATATTTT. Encoded protein: CAWSAFQYSGNTIYF.

This clone has ten or more counts. The chain combines TRBV24-1 with TRBJ2-1; D ambiguous. The CDR3 has 16 residues. Per germline, CDR1 KGHDR and CDR2 SFDVKD. Trimming stripped 1 base from V and 8 bases from J, with 17 bases between. The CDR3 nucleotides are TGTGCCACCAGTGATTTATCGGCTAGTTTTGGCGATGAGCAGTTCTTC. It specifies CATSDLSASFGDEQFF.

This clone was detected once. The chain carries TRBV12-3 or TRBV12-4 and TRBJ2-5; maybe TRBD1 (5 bases). CDR3 size: 12 residues. The ends were cut back, 7 bases at V and 5 bases at J, with 11 bases in the middle. CDR3 bases: TGTGCCAGCACCAGGGTTCGGGAGACCCAGTACTTC. Translated, it gives CASTRVRETQYF.

The J gene is TRBJ1-1, the V gene TRBV5-1; D remains unclear. V lost 0 bases and J lost 7, with 10 bases in between. This CDR3 has 13 residues. Germline V CDR1 and CDR2: SGHRS, YFSETQ. The CDR3 sequence: CASSLDSRFEAFF. In nucleotides, the CDR3 is TGCGCCAGCAGCTTGGATTCCAGATTTGAAGCTTTCTTT.

The genes are TRBV28 and TRBJ1-1; D is perhaps TRBD1 (5 bases). The CDR3 is 13 residues long. CDR1 is MDHEN, CDR2 SYDVKM, per germline. V lost 7 bases to trimming and J lost 4 bases, with 13 bases between them. CDR3 sequence (DNA): TGTGCCAGCACAACCGCGGGACCCACTGAAGCTTTCTTT. Residues: CASTTAGPTEAFF.

In its sample, this clone was seen once. The chain links TRBV5-4 to TRBJ2-7, with 8 bases identical to TRBD2. V dropped 10 bases and J dropped 2; count of bases not matched to a gene: 5. CDR3 length equals 12 residues. Germline loops: CDR1 SGHNT, CDR2 YYREEE (reference sequence). CDR3 sequence: CAASGPAYEQYF. The CDR3 nucleotides are TGTGCCGCTAGCGGGCCCGCCTACGAGCAGTACTTC.

J is TRBJ2-1 and V is TRBV19; 12 bases align to TRBD2. The germline CDR1 and CDR2 sequences are LNHDA and SQIVND (reference sequence). The CDR3 is made up of 15 amino acids. V trimming: 4 bases; J trimming: 8 bases; junction bases outside the gene matches: 6. As DNA, the CDR3 is TGTGCCAGTAGTAGGGGACTAGCGGGTATCGATGAGCAGTTCTTC. Translation gives CASSRGLAGIDEQFF. The whole variable domain, filled in from reference TRBV19 and TRBJ2-1, reads DGGITQSPKYLFRKEGQNVTLSCEQNLNHDAMYWYRQDPGQGLRLIYYSQIVNDFQKGDIAEGYSVSREKKESFPLTVTSAQKNPTAFYLCASSRGLAGIDEQFFGPGTRLTVL.

J is TRBJ1-4 and V is TRBV7-2; unclear D gene. Deletions cut 1 base from V and 6 bases from J, with 6 bases between. This CDR3 has 13 residues. Germline CDR1 and CDR2: SGHTA and FQGNSA. The CDR3 region has the DNA TGTGCCAGCAGCTTAGGACTGGATGAAAAACTGTTTTTT. This gives the protein CASSLGLDEKLFF.

The gene calls are TRBV24-1 and TRBJ2-7, with 9 bases that match TRBD1. This CDR3 contains 15 residues. J lost 6 bases, V lost 3 bases, and 8 bases had no gene match. Germline V lookup: CDR1 KGHDR, CDR2 SFDVKD. This CDR3 reads CATSDPQGARREQYF. The DNA of the CDR3 is TGTGCCACCAGTGATCCACAGGGGGCGCGACGCGAGCAGTACTTC.

This clone was detected only once. The chain employs TRBV30 and TRBJ2-2; D is perhaps TRBD2 (5 bases). The CDR3 has 13 residues. Trimming removed 3 bases from V and 5 bases from J, with 10 bases in between. Germline values: CDR1 GTSNPN, CDR2 SVGIG (reference sequence). The DNA of the CDR3 is TGTGCCTGGAGAAGCCCGGGGACCGGGGAGCTGTTTTTT. Protein: CAWRSPGTGELFF.

The V gene is TRBV2, the J gene TRBJ2-6, with 12 nucleotides matching TRBD2. The ends lost 0 bases at V and 0 bases at J; junction bases unmatched: 9. The CDR3 extends over 21 amino acids. Per germline, CDR1 SNHLY and CDR2 FYNNEI. CDR3 nucleotides: TGTGCCAGCAGTGAAGCGTACAGTGGACTAGCGGGACCCTCTGGGGCCAACGTCCTGACTTTC. Translating it yields CASSEAYSGLAGPSGANVLTF.

The genes are TRBV5-1 and TRBJ2-3; TRBD2 matches 8 bases. Germline lookup yields CDR1 SGHRS and CDR2 YFSETQ. There are 15 residues in the CDR3. V was clipped by 0 bases and J by 6 bases; unmatched bases: 6. In DNA, the CDR3 is TGCGCCAGCAGCTTGGCCGGGACTAGTAGGGATACGCAGTATTTT. Amino acid sequence: CASSLAGTSRDTQYF.

The CDR3 DNA follows: TGTGCCACCAGTGATTGGGCTCCACCCTACGAGCAGTACTTC. As protein: CATSDWAPPYEQYF. The chain is built from TRBV24-1 and TRBJ2-7; no clear D. V lost 2 bases, J lost 2 bases, and 9 bases lay in between. CDR1 KGHDR and CDR2 SFDVKD come from the germline V gene. This CDR3 has 14 residues.

The rearrangement uses TRBV7-3 and TRBJ2-7; 9 nucleotides agree with TRBD1. There are 15 residues in the CDR3. After removal of 1 base from V and 7 bases from J, the junction contained 8 bases not matched to a gene. Germline CDR1 SGHTA, CDR2 FQGTGA. The CDR3 is CASSLMGQGLSEQYF. CDR3 in DNA: TGTGCCAGCAGCTTAATGGGACAGGGTCTATCTGAGCAGTACTTC.